This T cell receptor beta chain was sequenced in a study of blood T cell repertoires in COVID-19. Across the whole study: Researchers got acute and convalescent COVID-19 samples from the United States, Italy and Spain. T cells, B-cell-depleted T cells, or PBMCs supplied cDNA or gDNA.

Germline lookup yields CDR1 DFQATT and CDR2 SNEGSKA (reference sequence). V dropped 1 base and J dropped 10 bases, with 8 bases sitting between them. The CDR3 spans 11 residues. Under the authors' procedure: Scientists estimated how many nucleated cells there were by amplifying reference gene primers. Some clones are missing from TCRdb's copy, which holds only in-frame ones; the method was immunoSEQ multiplex PCR. Clone size and the V and J calls come from that table; the DNA yielded D and trimming. The table shows approximately 500,000 clones, with about 89% occurring only once. Seattle-derived patients entered the study during active infection and were followed longitudinally.

This sequence originates from a woman aged 50 to 60 with COVID-19, enrolled during active disease. The chain links TRBV20-1 to TRBJ2-1; D ambiguous. Sequencing used peripheral blood. The CDR3 DNA is TGCAGTGCTAGAGCAGTCTTGGAGCAGTTCTTC. This gives the protein CSARAVLEQFF.